This T cell receptor (beta chain) was sequenced during a study of metastatic and nonmetastatic thyroid tumors. Study-wide context: Patients with malignant and benign thyroid disease provided blood and tumor or nodule tissue, whose repertoires were compared. General study findings and limits: Patients with malignant thyroid tumors reportedly had significantly higher TCR beta diversity than those with benign nodules, in blood and tumor.

This clone occurred many times. Its antigen is still unknown. Germline lookup yields CDR1 SNHLY and CDR2 FYNNEI. CDR3 length: 13 residues. Trimming cost V 10 bases and J 6 bases; bases outside gene matches: 12. Authors' processing steps: CDR3 was compared across clinicopathological groups, and the resulting differences were used to build a distant-metastasis classifier for papillary thyroid cancer. TCRdb re-analyzed the PCR reads through MiXCR. In this record, the V and J calls reflect TCRdb's handling and not the investigators' own analysis. The table records 25,000 to 30,000 clones, around 3.9% of them present only once. Patients had received no treatment of any kind before thyroid surgery.

This chain joins TRBV2 and TRBJ2-7, with TRBD1 matching over 7 bases. The sequence came from a male donor with papillary thyroid cancer or a benign thyroid nodule (not recorded which). Some clones in this sample may be carry-over from other donors' samples. Input material: blood. DNA of the CDR3: TGTGCCACACAGAGCGTAGAGGGGGCCGAGCAGTACTTC. It yields the protein CATQSVEGAEQYF. Looking up the rest from reference TRBV2 and TRBJ2-7 gives the full variable domain: EPEVTQTPSHQVTQMGQEVILRCVPISNHLYFYWYRQILGQKVEFLVSFYNNEISEKSEIFDDQFSVERPDGSNFTLKIRSTKLEDSAMYFCATQSVEGAEQYFGPGTRLTVT.